This entry lists 25 T cell receptor beta chains sequenced from one sample in a study of vaccination effects on CD4 cells after COVID-19. Profiling relied on immunoSEQ multiplex PCR, and the TCRdb table lists in-frame clones only, not all of them. Of 25,000 to 35,000 clones in the sample, around three quarters are singletons; the top ten hold approximately 3.6%. CD4+ T cell isolation took place after approximately 11 days of culture. These receptors are not linked to any known antigen. The specimen comprised CD4+ T cells from PBMCs cultured without peptide, sampled before COVID-19 vaccination. Every receptor here comes from a human donor who received a COVID-19 vaccine.

The chain combines TRBV5-4 with TRBJ2-2; no clear D gene. Germline V gives CDR1 SGHNT, CDR2 YYREEE (reference sequence). V was clipped by 4 bases and J by 4 bases, with 14 bases between them. The CDR3 spans 15 residues. The CDR3 here is CASSQPTDSTGELFF. As DNA, the CDR3 is TGTGCCAGCAGCCAACCGACCGATTCCACCGGGGAGCTGTTTTTT.

This chain connects TRBV13 to TRBJ1-1, with D unresolved. Trimming cost V 4 bases and J 4 bases, with 13 bases left between them. Per the germline V gene, CDR1 is PRHDT and CDR2 is FYEKMQ (reference sequence). The CDR3 totals 14 residues. The CDR3 protein is CASSSGRMGTEAFF. The CDR3 DNA is TGTGCCAGCAGCTCAGGCCGAATGGGCACTGAAGCTTTCTTT.

A single count supports this clone. The chain recombines TRBV5-1 with TRBJ1-6; perhaps TRBD1 as D (6 bases). CDR3 length equals 15 residues. Looked up from germline, CDR1 is SGHRS and CDR2 is YFSETQ. Trimming cost V 0 bases and J 7 bases, with 11 bases left between them. DNA for the CDR3: TGCGCCAGCAGCTTGGCATCGCAGGGGAATTCACCCCTCCACTTT. This codes for CASSLASQGNSPLHF.

This chain links TRBV5-1 with TRBJ2-3; D ambiguous. V lost 4 bases and J lost 0, with 12 bases in between. This CDR3 is built from 15 residues. Per the germline V gene, CDR1 is SGHRS and CDR2 is YFSETQ. The CDR3 sequence: CASSRGEASTDTQYF. CDR3 bases: TGCGCCAGCAGCCGAGGAGAGGCTAGCACAGATACGCAGTATTTT.

A few counts support this clone. V is TRBV27 and J is TRBJ1-2, with D perhaps matching TRBD1 (5 bases). Trimming pared 2 bases from V and 5 bases from J, leaving 18 bases between. CDR3 length equals 16 residues. Germline CDR1 MNHEY, CDR2 SMNVEV (reference sequence). This chain's CDR3 is CASSLGSAAGIYGYTF. In DNA, the CDR3 is TGTGCCAGCAGTTTAGGTTCGGCGGCAGGGATATATGGCTACACCTTC.

A few counts support this clone. V and J are TRBV6-1 and TRBJ1-4; TRBD1 agrees at 9 bases. The CDR3 length is 16 residues. Germline V gene lookup returns CDR1 MNHNS and CDR2 SASEGT. Trimming took 2 bases from V and 5 from J; bases not matched to a gene: 6. The CDR3 is CASSEYWGQGNEKLFF. The CDR3, as DNA: TGTGCCAGCAGTGAATATTGGGGACAGGGAAATGAAAAACTGTTTTTT.

The chain links TRBV9 to TRBJ1-5; TRBD1 might be the D (5 bases). Germline lookup yields CDR1 SGDLS and CDR2 YYNGEE. This CDR3 contains 13 residues. V gave up 3 bases and J gave up 4 bases, with 8 bases separating them. CDR3 DNA sequence: TGTGCCAGCAGCGAAGGGGTTAATCAGCCCCAGCATTTT. Protein sequence: CASSEGVNQPQHF.

This clone has just one count. V usage is TRBV6-5 and J usage is TRBJ2-7; TRBD1 matches at 7 bases. Germline V lookup: CDR1 MNHEY, CDR2 SVGAGI. After removal of 4 bases from V and 6 bases from J, the junction contained 9 bases not matched to a gene. The CDR3 loop spans 14 amino acids. The CDR3 protein is CASSFTGAVSEQYF. The CDR3 DNA sequence: TGTGCCAGCAGTTTCACAGGGGCGGTCAGCGAGCAGTACTTC.

This clone was counted a few times. Because the CDR3's place on the DNA is in doubt, the DNA is left out and the CDR3 is given as listed by TCRdb. The chain carries TRBV19 and TRBJ2-1. Germline assignment: CDR1 LNHDA and CDR2 SQIVND (reference sequence). The CDR3 is made up of 14 amino acids, end residues included. CDR3: CASTSGRIYNEQFF.

This rearrangement joins TRBV25-1 to TRBJ2-7; maybe TRBD2 (6 bases). V lost 3 bases, J lost 2 bases, and 11 bases lay in between. CDR3 length: 14 amino acids. CDR1 is MGHDK and CDR2 is SYGVNS in the germline V gene. The CDR3, as DNA: TGTGCCAGCAGTGATGGAGGGATACCCTACGAGCAGTACTTC. Translating gives CASSDGGIPYEQYF.

Of note for this clone: Its ends do not fully match the called genes, so a read error is possible. The rearrangement uses TRBV19 and TRBJ1-6; the D is unclear. There are 15 residues in the CDR3. From germline, CDR1 is LNHDA and CDR2 SQIVND (reference sequence). The CDR3 DNA is TGTGCCAGTAGTTACAGCCGGGTTGCGGATTCACTCCTCCACTTT. Its protein product is CASSYSRVADSLLHF.

This clone has a single count. This chain connects TRBV6-6 to TRBJ2-5, with 11 nucleotides matching TRBD2. The V gene end was trimmed by 5 bases and the J gene end by 4 bases; junction bases not matched to a gene: 15. Germline V gene data show CDR1 as MNHNY and CDR2 as SVGAGI (reference sequence). This CDR3 contains 18 residues. This CDR3 is CASSPQRSLAGGLETQYF. CDR3 bases: TGTGCCAGCAGTCCCCAAAGGTCATTAGCGGGGGGGCTAGAGACCCAGTACTTC.

This sequence joins TRBV6-4 and TRBJ2-3; D unresolved. The CDR3 is 14 residues long. CDR1 and CDR2 from the germline V gene are MRHNA and SNTAGT. V was pared by 2 bases and J by 1 base, with 7 bases between. The CDR3 reads CASSDLGGTDTQYF. CDR3 coding DNA: TGTGCCAGCAGTGACCTGGGCGGCACAGATACGCAGTATTTT.

V is TRBV3-1 (or the pseudogene TRBV3-2) and J is TRBJ1-2, with D perhaps TRBD1 (5 bases). Trimming removed 1 base from V and 1 base from J, with 10 bases in between. CDR3 length: 15 amino acids. Germline V gene lookup returns CDR1 LGHDT and CDR2 YNNKEL (reference sequence). The CDR3 nucleotides are TGTGCCAGCAGCCAAGGTGGGGGGTATAACTATGGCTACACCTTC. Translation gives CASSQGGGYNYGYTF.

Turning to this clone: One end of the junction does not line up with germline, which may come from a read error. The V gene is TRBV4-2, the J gene TRBJ1-2, with no clear D. The germline V gene has CDR1 LGHNA and CDR2 YNFKEQ. This CDR3 region has 13 residues. CDR3 in DNA: TGTGCCAGCAGCCAAGAGTTGAACTCTGGCTACACCTTC. Protein product: CASSQELNSGYTF.

This clone was found a few times. This chain links TRBV5-4 with TRBJ2-7; weak D call: TRBD1 (7 bases). This CDR3 spans 15 amino acids. V was pared by 4 bases and J by 3 bases, with 17 bases between. Germline V CDR1 and CDR2: SGHNT, YYREEE (reference sequence). This chain's CDR3 is CASSGTTGTGYEQYF. The CDR3 DNA is TGTGCCAGCAGCGGAACGACAGGGACTGGCTACGAGCAGTACTTC.

The chain couples TRBV20-1 to TRBJ1-2; D uncertain. The CDR3 runs 12 residues. V lost 3 bases, J lost 5 bases, and 10 bases lay in between. Germline values: CDR1 DFQATT, CDR2 SNEGSKA (reference sequence). CDR3 coding DNA: TGCAGTGCTAGTCCAGGAGGGTATGGCTACACCTTC. Encoded protein: CSASPGGYGYTF.

Here the CDR3 reads CASSSLSGWGTDTQYF. CDR3 nucleotides: TGTGCCAGCAGCTCCCTGTCGGGCTGGGGCACAGATACGCAGTATTTT. This rearrangement joins TRBV11-3 to TRBJ2-3; D is ambiguous. V lost 4 bases to trimming and J lost 1 base, with 15 bases between them. The CDR3 contains 16 residues. Germline V CDR1 and CDR2: SGHNT, YENEEA.

The gene calls are TRBV30 and TRBJ1-4; D not resolved. This CDR3 spans 13 amino acids. V lost 5 bases and J lost 9, with 16 bases in between. Germline-derived CDR1 and CDR2 are GTSNPN and SVGIG (reference sequence). The chain's CDR3 is CAWETQGRKKLFF. The CDR3 coding sequence is TGTGCCTGGGAGACTCAAGGGCGTAAAAAACTGTTTTTT.

The chain has TRBV5-1 and TRBJ1-4; D remains unclear. Trimming left V 2 bases short and J 2 bases short, with 1 base between. The CDR3 loop spans 12 amino acids. Germline CDR1 and CDR2: SGHRS and YFSETQ. CDR3 in DNA: TGCGCCAGCAGCTTTACTAATGAAAAACTGTTTTTT. Its translation is CASSFTNEKLFF.

This clone was detected only once. V usage is TRBV11-2 and J usage is TRBJ2-1; 7 positions agree with TRBD2. The CDR3 is 19 residues long. Germline-derived CDR1 and CDR2 are SGHAT and FQNNGV. V dropped 0 bases and J dropped 5; count of bases not matched to a gene: 16. The CDR3 region is CASSLDYFPDGTINNEQFF. CDR3 nucleotides: TGTGCCAGCAGCTTAGATTATTTCCCCGACGGGACTATAAACAATGAGCAGTTCTTC.

In its sample, this clone was seen once. V is TRBV5-1 and J is TRBJ2-2; TRBD2 matches at 7 bases. Germline CDR1 and CDR2: SGHRS and YFSETQ. Trimming removed 4 bases from V and 1 base from J; junction bases left unmatched: 7. The CDR3 runs 16 residues. CDR3 DNA sequence: TGCGCCAGCAGCCACGAGGGAGGGATGAACACCGGGGAGCTGTTTTTT. This codes for CASSHEGGMNTGELFF. Full variable domain (remainder filled in from reference TRBV5-1 and TRBJ2-2): KAGVTQTPRYLIKTRGQQVTLSCSPISGHRSVSWYQQTPGQGLQFLFEYFSETQRNKGNFPGRFSGRQFSNSRSEMNVSTLELGDSALYLCASSHEGGMNTGELFFGEGSRLTVL.

The rearrangement links TRBV19 to TRBJ2-7; the D is unclear. Germline CDR1 LNHDA, CDR2 SQIVND (reference sequence). V was cut by 3 bases and J by 2 bases, with 14 bases left in between. CDR3 length equals 15 residues. CDR3 coding DNA: TGTGCCAGTAGTATCAGTTTTTATAGTCCCTACGAGCAGTACTTC. Translating gives CASSISFYSPYEQYF.

The V and J genes are TRBV6-1 and TRBJ2-7; TRBD1 is a possible D gene (6 bases). Germline V lookup: CDR1 MNHNS, CDR2 SASEGT. CDR3 length: 17 amino acids. V lost 4 bases, J lost 6 bases, and 25 bases lay in between. DNA of the CDR3: TGTGCCAGCAGTGTTGTGTCTGTTGGGACAAAAAACGGCGAGCAGTACTTC. Encoded protein: CASSVVSVGTKNGEQYF.

The chain links TRBV19 to TRBJ1-5; D might be TRBD1 (6 bases). CDR1 is LNHDA, CDR2 SQIVND, per germline (reference sequence). The germline V and J ends were trimmed by 3 bases and 7 bases, with 16 bases remaining between them. This CDR3 contains 15 residues. CDR3 in DNA: TGTGCCAGTAGTATGACTTGGGGGGCTCTACAGCCCCAGCATTTT. Translated: CASSMTWGALQPQHF.